This passage covers 29 T cell receptor beta chains from one sample sequenced in a study of CD8 T cells in Susac syndrome. The RNA, roughly 0.45 to 1 ug, was put through reverse transcription using random hexamers. TCRdb independently ran MiXCR on the immunoSEQ multiplex PCR reads; one entry per CDR3 protein. Here the sample spans 400,000 or so distinct CDR3 sequences, 85% being singletons. Sequenced material: CD8+ T cells from PBMCs. These receptors originate from a human donor with multiple sclerosis.

V is TRBV7-9 and J is TRBJ2-7; D gene ambiguous. Germline V gives CDR1 SEHNR, CDR2 FQNEAQ (reference sequence). With 3 bases removed from V and 4 bases from J, the gap between germline ends came to 10 bases. The CDR3 is made up of 13 amino acids. The CDR3: CASSLDFLYEQYF. DNA of the CDR3: TGTGCCAGCAGCTTGGATTTTTTGTACGAGCAGTACTTC.

The V and J genes are TRBV10-3 and TRBJ2-1; weak D call: TRBD2 (7 bases). The CDR3 has 14 amino acids. The V end was cut by 5 bases, the J end by 8 bases, with 16 bases between. The germline gives CDR1 ENHRY, CDR2 SYGVKD. The CDR3 DNA is TGTGCCATCAGTCCAGGGGAGGGAATGGATGAGCAGTTCTTC. It translates to CAISPGEGMDEQFF.

This chain uses TRBV5-5 with TRBJ1-1, with D possibly being TRBD1 (6 bases). Germline loops: CDR1 SGHKS, CDR2 YYEKEE (reference sequence). This CDR3 contains 16 residues. The germline V and J ends were trimmed by 4 bases and 5 bases, with 21 bases remaining between them. The CDR3 loop is CASSPGWGALGTEAFF. The CDR3, as DNA: TGTGCCAGCAGCCCGGGTTGGGGGGCGCTTGGAACTGAAGCTTTCTTT.

This clonotype was observed a handful of times. The chain has TRBV4-1 and TRBJ2-7; 10 positions agree with TRBD1. The CDR3 is made up of 16 amino acids. With 0 bases clipped from V and 5 bases from J, the junction kept 7 bases outside the gene matches. Per the germline V gene, CDR1 is MGHRA and CDR2 is YSYEKL. The CDR3 loop is CASSQEGQGLGDEQYF. The DNA of the CDR3 is TGCGCCAGCAGCCAAGAGGGACAGGGGCTTGGGGACGAGCAGTACTTC.

The genes are TRBV3-1 and TRBJ1-1; unclear D gene. V lost 0 bases and J 1 base, leaving 9 bases between the germline ends. The CDR3 loop spans 15 amino acids. Germline CDR1 LGHDT, CDR2 YNNKEL (reference sequence). The CDR3 loop reads CASSQDLWGNTEAFF. The CDR3 DNA reads as TGTGCCAGCAGCCAAGATCTTTGGGGGAACACTGAAGCTTTCTTT.

V is TRBV28 and J is TRBJ2-1; 12 bases match TRBD2. This CDR3 comprises 19 residues. V lost 5 bases, J lost 0 bases, and 11 bases stayed unmatched. In germline, CDR1 is MDHEN, CDR2 SYDVKM. CDR3 amino acids: CASSLKYGLAGPSYNEQFF. The CDR3 DNA reads TGTGCCAGCAGTCTAAAATATGGACTAGCGGGACCCTCCTACAATGAGCAGTTCTTC.

The chain recombines TRBV30 with TRBJ2-7, with D possibly TRBD2 on 5 matching bases. V was pared by 0 bases and J by 7 bases, with 13 bases between. Germline V gene data show CDR1 as GTSNPN and CDR2 as SVGIG (reference sequence). CDR3 length equals 13 residues. The CDR3: CAWSVGLQPEQYF. In DNA, the CDR3 is TGTGCCTGGAGTGTAGGACTCCAGCCTGAGCAGTACTTC.

The V and J genes are TRBV12-3 or TRBV12-4 and TRBJ1-5, with TRBD1 as a possible D gene (5 bases). The CDR3 totals 12 residues. Trimming stripped 6 bases from V and 5 bases from J, with 8 bases between. The CDR3 region is CASRIQDQPQHF. The CDR3 bases are TGTGCCAGCAGAATACAGGATCAGCCCCAGCATTTT.

The chain couples TRBV2 to TRBJ2-3, with D unclear. Germline loops: CDR1 SNHLY, CDR2 FYNNEI. This CDR3 comprises 13 residues. V lost 7 bases to trimming and J lost 2 bases, with 10 bases between them. CDR3 sequence: CASKAILTDTQYF. DNA for the CDR3: TGTGCCAGCAAGGCTATCCTCACAGATACGCAGTATTTT.

V and J are TRBV12-3 or TRBV12-4 and TRBJ2-7; TRBD1 agrees at 7 bases. The trim removed 3 bases at V and 3 bases at J, leaving 5 bases unmatched. The CDR3 has 14 residues. As DNA, the CDR3 is TGTGCCAGCAGTTTCGGTGACAGGGACTACGAGCAGTACTTC. Amino acids: CASSFGDRDYEQYF.

The V gene is TRBV7-9, the J gene TRBJ2-5; tentative D call: TRBD2 (6 bases). The CDR3 extends over 15 amino acids. With 3 bases removed from V and 3 bases from J, the gap between germline ends came to 14 bases. CDR1 is SEHNR, CDR2 FQNEAQ, per germline (reference sequence). The CDR3: CASSFISGTEETQYF. In DNA form, the CDR3 reads TGTGCCAGCAGCTTCATATCAGGGACTGAAGAGACCCAGTACTTC.

This clonotype occurred a few times. The rearrangement links TRBV7-8 to TRBJ1-5; D unclear. This CDR3 is built from 12 residues. The germline V gene has CDR1 SGHVS and CDR2 FQNEAQ. V was clipped by 1 base and J by 5 bases, with 3 bases between them. For the CDR3, the DNA is TGTGCCAGCAGCTTAGGGGATCAGCCCCAGCATTTT. Translating it yields CASSLGDQPQHF.

The chain couples TRBV7-9 to TRBJ2-7; D uncertain. V lost 0 bases, J lost 1 base, and 13 bases lay in between. Germline CDR1 reads SEHNR; CDR2 reads FQNEAQ (reference sequence). The CDR3 is 16 amino acids. CDR3 amino acids: CASSLAPLDPSYEQYF. CDR3 bases: TGTGCCAGCAGCTTAGCGCCCTTGGACCCATCCTACGAGCAGTACTTC.

V and J are TRBV11-1 and TRBJ1-1; D is unclear. Germline CDR1 and CDR2: SGHAT and FQDESV (reference sequence). The V and J ends lost 4 bases and 3 bases respectively, with 12 bases between them. This CDR3 spans 14 amino acids. The CDR3 reads CASSSLILDTEAFF. DNA for the CDR3: TGTGCCAGCAGCTCCTTAATCCTGGACACTGAAGCTTTCTTT. The full variable domain, completed using reference TRBV11-1 and TRBJ1-1, is EAEVAQSPRYKITEKSQAVAFWCDPISGHATLYWYRQILGQGPELLVQFQDESVVDDSQLPKDRFSAERLKGVDSTLKIQPAELGDSAMYLCASSSLILDTEAFFGQGTRLTVV.

The CDR3 DNA sequence: TGCGCCAGCAGCTATGAACAGGGGGCAGGCACTGAAGCTTTCTTT. It specifies CASSYEQGAGTEAFF. This chain joins TRBV4-1 and TRBJ1-1; 9 bases are shared with TRBD1. The CDR3 consists of 15 residues. V lost 5 bases to trimming and J lost 4 bases; unmatched junction nucleotides: 8. Per germline, CDR1 MGHRA and CDR2 YSYEKL.

CDR3 sequence reads: CASSWTSGSQQFF. The CDR3 DNA sequence: TGTGCCAGCAGTTGGACTAGCGGGAGTCAGCAGTTCTTC. The V and J genes are TRBV6-5 and TRBJ2-1, with 13 bases fitting TRBD2. This CDR3 comprises 13 residues. The trim removed 4 bases at V and 11 bases at J, leaving 2 bases unmatched. The V gene's germline CDR1 is MNHEY and CDR2 SVGAGI.

The chain employs TRBV20-1 and TRBJ2-7, with 7 bases lining up with TRBD1. The V gene end was trimmed by 5 bases and the J gene end by 2 bases; junction bases not matched to a gene: 3. The CDR3 totals 12 residues. Germline V CDR1 and CDR2: DFQATT, SNEGSKA (reference sequence). This CDR3 reads CSAPGTAYEQYF. The DNA for the CDR3 is TGCAGTGCTCCAGGGACAGCCTACGAGCAGTACTTC.

The rearrangement links TRBV6-1 to TRBJ1-1, with TRBD1 as a possible D gene (6 bases). V lost 4 bases, J lost 3 bases, and 18 bases lay in between. The CDR3 is 16 residues long. The V gene's germline CDR1 is MNHNS and CDR2 SASEGT. The CDR3 DNA reads as TGTGCCAGCAGTGTGGGGTCGGGGGCTTGGCACACTGAAGCTTTCTTT. Its translation is CASSVGSGAWHTEAFF.

This rearrangement joins TRBV4-1 to TRBJ2-3; D possibly corresponds to TRBD2 (7 bases). The V end was cut by 1 base, the J end by 2 bases, with 13 bases between. The CDR3 length is 16 residues. Germline V gene lookup returns CDR1 MGHRA and CDR2 YSYEKL. The CDR3 DNA reads as TGCGCCAGCAGCCAAGTGGCGGGGGCCTACACAGATACGCAGTATTTT. This gives the protein CASSQVAGAYTDTQYF.

This rearrangement joins TRBV20-1 to TRBJ1-2; possibly TRBD1 for D (5 bases). The CDR3 has 12 residues. V was pared by 8 bases and J by 3 bases, with 13 bases between. Germline V gene lookup returns CDR1 DFQATT and CDR2 SNEGSKA (reference sequence). CDR3 sequence: CSPSGQDYGYTF. DNA of the CDR3: TGCAGTCCCTCGGGGCAGGACTATGGCTACACCTTC.

The chain carries TRBV7-9 and TRBJ2-7; TRBD2 might be the D (5 bases). Per germline, CDR1 SEHNR and CDR2 FQNEAQ (reference sequence). Trimming left V 4 bases short and J 2 bases short, with 21 bases between. CDR3 length equals 17 residues. The DNA of the CDR3 is TGTGCCAGCAGCTCTAAAGAGGGCCGGGGAACTACCTACGAGCAGTACTTC. Translated, it gives CASSSKEGRGTTYEQYF.

The chain employs TRBV18 and TRBJ2-6, with TRBD1 matching 9 bases. This CDR3 has 18 residues. Germline assignment: CDR1 KGHSH and CDR2 LQKENI. The trim removed 5 bases at V and 2 bases at J, leaving 10 bases unmatched. The chain's CDR3 is CASSVTPGQGPGANVLTF. Written as DNA, the CDR3 is TGTGCCAGCTCAGTGACCCCGGGACAGGGCCCTGGGGCCAACGTCCTGACTTTC.

The CDR3 here is CAWSVQSYEQYF. In nucleotides, the CDR3 is TGTGCCTGGAGTGTACAGTCCTACGAGCAGTACTTC. The chain couples TRBV30 to TRBJ2-7; D remains unclear. Trimming stripped 0 bases from V and 1 base from J, with 4 bases between. This CDR3 spans 12 amino acids. Germline V gene sequence: CDR1 GTSNPN, CDR2 SVGIG (reference sequence).

This sequence joins TRBV12-5 and TRBJ1-4; D is undetermined. There are 19 residues in the CDR3. CDR1 and CDR2 (germline): LGHNT, FRNRAP. Trimming pared 0 bases from V and 3 bases from J, leaving 20 bases between. The DNA for the CDR3 is TGTGCTAGTGGTTTGGTCCGACGGCCAGCGGGTGTGGCTAATGAAAAACTGTTTTTT. Protein: CASGLVRRPAGVANEKLFF. The whole variable domain, remainder taken from reference TRBV12-5 and TRBJ1-4, is DARVTQTPRHKVTEMGQEVTMRCQPILGHNTVFWYRQTMMQGLELLAYFRNRAPLDDSGMPKDRFSAEMPDATLATLKIQPSEPRDSAVYFCASGLVRRPAGVANEKLFFGSGTQLSVL.

The J gene is TRBJ2-7, the V gene TRBV30; D is tentatively TRBD1 or TRBD2 (5 bases each). The germline gives CDR1 GTSNPN, CDR2 SVGIG (reference sequence). The CDR3 runs 14 residues. Trimming removed 4 bases at V and 3 bases at J, with 16 bases between. Written as DNA, the CDR3 is TGTGCCTGGAAGGTGCAGGGACGGAACTACGAGCAGTACTTC. Translated: CAWKVQGRNYEQYF.

This sequence joins TRBV2 and TRBJ1-3, with D unclear. The CDR3 runs to 15 residues. The germline V gene encodes CDR1 SNHLY and CDR2 FYNNEI. V was cut by 3 bases and J by 0 bases, with 9 bases left in between. In nucleotides, the CDR3 is TGTGCCAGCAGTGAGGAAAAGGTCTCTGGAAACACCATATATTTT. This codes for CASSEEKVSGNTIYF.

The chain carries TRBV5-5 and TRBJ1-2; 8 bases align to TRBD1. V lost 0 bases and J lost 5; bases outside the gene matches: 9. CDR1 is SGHKS and CDR2 is YYEKEE in the germline V gene (reference sequence). CDR3 length: 16 amino acids. The CDR3 DNA follows: TGTGCCAGCAGCTTGGCGGCAGGGGGCACATGGTATGGCTACACCTTC. Its protein product is CASSLAAGGTWYGYTF.

The chain has TRBV30 and TRBJ2-3, with 8 bases that match TRBD1. The CDR3 loop spans 13 amino acids. The V and J ends lost 5 bases and 10 bases, in that order; junction bases with no gene match: 11. Germline V gene sequence: CDR1 GTSNPN, CDR2 SVGIG (reference sequence). The CDR3 region has the DNA TGTGCCTGGTCTAACAGGGGGGAGGAATCGCAGTATTTT. Translation gives CAWSNRGEESQYF.

The chain couples TRBV9 to TRBJ2-5; 9 bases align to TRBD2. V was clipped by 0 bases and J by 5 bases; unmatched bases: 8. The CDR3 spans 16 residues. In germline, CDR1 is SGDLS, CDR2 YYNGEE. The CDR3 spells CASSVVGREGPETQYF. The CDR3 DNA is TGTGCCAGCAGCGTAGTGGGGCGGGAGGGCCCGGAGACCCAGTACTTC.